The T cell receptor beta chain described here comes from a study of blood T cell repertoires in COVID-19. As for the study in general: In each case, the material was cDNA or gDNA derived from T cells, B-cell-depleted T cells, or PBMCs.

Profiled with immunoSEQ multiplex PCR; TCRdb holds only in-frame clones, not every one. The sample consists of fewer than 350,000 clones, 89% of them appearing once. Each participant's cohort was designated according to participant-reported clinical history. Either two negative PCRs, clearance, or symptom resolution qualified Cohort 3 donors as recovered. This clone was seen just once. The source of this sequence is a man aged 55 to 70 who had recovered from COVID-19. Sequenced sample: PBMCs or T cells enriched from blood (not recorded which).

The CDR3 loop is CASRGTDAETQYF. The CDR3 nucleotides are TGTGCCAGCAGAGGGACAGACGCTGAGACCCAGTACTTC. This chain joins TRBV28 and TRBJ2-5; 7 bases are shared with TRBD1. Germline V gives CDR1 MDHEN, CDR2 SYDVKM. V lost 6 bases and J lost 5; bases outside the gene matches: 6. The CDR3 is made up of 13 amino acids.